This TCR beta chain appears in the sequencing data of a study of blood T cell repertoires in COVID-19. At the level of the study: Specimens from acute and convalescent COVID-19 originated in the United States, Italy and Spain. From T cells, B-cell-depleted T cells, or PBMCs came the material, which was cDNA or gDNA.

V lost 4 bases and J lost 4, with 23 bases in between. Germline CDR1 and CDR2: SGHNT and YYREEE (reference sequence). The CDR3 loop spans 17 amino acids. In the original processing: Amplification of reference gene primers provided the estimated nucleated cell counts. Using immunoSEQ multiplex PCR, the repertoire was profiled, and TCRdb retains in-frame clones only, with some absent. V and J calls plus clone size are reproduced from that table; the DNA served to infer D and trimming. The sample records approximately 76,000 clones, 83% being singletons. V and J are TRBV5-4 and TRBJ1-2; no definite D call. Sequences were obtained from peripheral blood. The source is a woman in her fifties or sixties with acute or convalescent COVID-19. The CDR3 spells CASSLGLALDRSYGYTF. CDR3 in DNA: TGTGCCAGCAGCCTTGGACTTGCCCTTGATAGGAGCTATGGCTACACCTTC.